Sequencing of this TCR beta chain was carried out in a study of response to subunit inactivated influenza vaccine. Germline V gene sequence: CDR1 MDHEN, CDR2 SYDVKM. The CDR3 covers 15 residues. After removal of 0 bases from V and 5 bases from J, the junction contained 1 base not matched to a gene. In TCRdb, the RT-PCR reads were re-called with MiXCR into one record per CDR3 protein. The sample records hundreds of thousands of distinct CDR3 sequences, approximately 14% being singletons. Study-level points and caveats: The authors suggested that few new T cells are recruited per seasonal influenza vaccination.

This clonotype was detected ten times or more. Its target is not known. Here the sequenced sample was PBMCs from blood, taken 14 days before vaccination. J is TRBJ2-1 and V is TRBV28; TRBD2 agrees at 10 bases. This sequence was found in a man in his fifties who received an inactivated influenza vaccine. The CDR3 sequence: CASSLWLAGDNEQFF. CDR3 coding DNA: TGTGCCAGCAGTTTATGGCTAGCGGGGGACAATGAGCAGTTCTTC.